This TCR beta chain was recorded in a study of T cell responses to AZD1222 COVID-19 vaccine. Clones were read by immunoSEQ multiplex PCR, and TCRdb kept only the in-frame ones, dropping some. The table shows 150,000 to 200,000 clones, with approximately 89% occurring only once. This CDR3 comprises 13 residues. V shed 0 bases, J shed 6 bases, and the junction held 1 base outside the gene matches. The V gene's germline CDR1 is SGHTA and CDR2 FQGNSA. Sequenced here: peripheral blood, sampled 28 days after the second AZD1222 dose. This chain links TRBV7-2 with TRBJ1-1; 7 bases align to TRBD1. The source of this sequence is an adult who received the AZD1222 COVID-19 vaccine. The CDR3 DNA is TGTGCCAGCAGCTTAGCGGGGACAGCTGAAGCTTTCTTT. Translation: CASSLAGTAEAFF.